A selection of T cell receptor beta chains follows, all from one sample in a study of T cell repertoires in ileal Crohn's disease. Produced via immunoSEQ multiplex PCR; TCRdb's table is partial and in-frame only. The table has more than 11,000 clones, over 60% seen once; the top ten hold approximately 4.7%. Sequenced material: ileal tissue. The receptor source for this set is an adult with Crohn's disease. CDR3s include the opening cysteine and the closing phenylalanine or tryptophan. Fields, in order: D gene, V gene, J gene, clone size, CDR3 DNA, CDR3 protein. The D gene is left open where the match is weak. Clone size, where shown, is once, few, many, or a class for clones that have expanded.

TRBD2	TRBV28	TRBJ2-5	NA	TGTGCCAGCAGTTCTAGCGGCCAAGAGACCCAGTACTTC	CASSSSGQETQYF
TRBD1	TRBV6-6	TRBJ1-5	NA	TGTGCCAGCAGTTTCCGGGACAGGGTCAATCAGCCCCAGCATTTT	CASSFRDRVNQPQHF
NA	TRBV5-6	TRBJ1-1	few	TGTGCCAGCAGCTTGGCCGGGGACACTGAAGCTTTCTTT	CASSLAGDTEAFF
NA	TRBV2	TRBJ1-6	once	TGTGCCAGCAGTGAACGCCCCAGGGGTTCACCCCTCCACTTT	CASSERPRGSPLHF
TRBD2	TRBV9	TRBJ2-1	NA	TGTGCCAGCAGCGTAGCGGGGGGGCAGGTTGAGCAGTTCTTC	CASSVAGGQVEQFF
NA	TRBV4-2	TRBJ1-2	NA	TGTGCCAGCAGCCAAGTGGGAGGGCGCGCCCCTGAGACCTATGGCTACACCTTC	CASSQVGGRAPETYGYTF
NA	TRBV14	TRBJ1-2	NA	TGTGCCAGCAGCCAAGATATGAGTCCTGGTGGCTACACCTTC	CASSQDMSPGGYTF
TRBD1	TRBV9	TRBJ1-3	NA	TGTGCCAGCAGCGTAGCGCCACAGGGACAGGGAAACACCATATATTTT	CASSVAPQGQGNTIYF
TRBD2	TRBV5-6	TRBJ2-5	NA	TGTGCCAGCAGCCCAGAGCTGACTAGCCGCGAGACCCAGTACTTC	CASSPELTSRETQYF
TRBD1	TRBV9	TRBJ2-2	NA	TGTGCCAGCAGCGTAGCGGGAACAGGGGACGGGGAGCTGTTTTTT	CASSVAGTGDGELFF
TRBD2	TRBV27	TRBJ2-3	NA	TGTGCCAGCAGTTCCCCGACTAGCGGTTACACAGATACGCAGTATTTT	CASSSPTSGYTDTQYF
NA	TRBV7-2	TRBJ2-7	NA	TGTGCCAGCAGCTACAGCCGGGGTGACGAAGAAGGCTACGAGCAGTACTTC	CASSYSRGDEEGYEQYF
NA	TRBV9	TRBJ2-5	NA	TGTGCCAGCAGCGTAGTCGGGCAGGGGGAGACCCAGTACTTC	CASSVVGQGETQYF
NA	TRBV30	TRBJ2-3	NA	TGTGCCTGGAGTGTACGCTATTTGCGCACAGATACGCAGTATTTT	CAWSVRYLRTDTQYF
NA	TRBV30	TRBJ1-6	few	TGTGCCTGGAGCGGTCTGAATTCACCCCTCCACTTT	CAWSGLNSPLHF
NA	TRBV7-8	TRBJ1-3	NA	TGTGCCAGCAGCTTAGCCTCGACAGGTCGGTCTGGAAACACCATATATTTT	CASSLASTGRSGNTIYF